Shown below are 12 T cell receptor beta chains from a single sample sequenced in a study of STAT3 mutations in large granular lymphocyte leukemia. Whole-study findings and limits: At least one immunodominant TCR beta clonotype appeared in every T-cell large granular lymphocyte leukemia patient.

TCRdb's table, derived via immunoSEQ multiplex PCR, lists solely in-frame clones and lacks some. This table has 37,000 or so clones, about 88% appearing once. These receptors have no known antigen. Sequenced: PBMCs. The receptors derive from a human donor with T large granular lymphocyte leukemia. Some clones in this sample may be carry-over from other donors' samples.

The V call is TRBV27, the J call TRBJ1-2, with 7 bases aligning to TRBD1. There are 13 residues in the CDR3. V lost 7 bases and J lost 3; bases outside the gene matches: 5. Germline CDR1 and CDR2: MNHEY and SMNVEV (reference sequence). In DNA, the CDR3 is TGTGCCAGCACCGGACAGGATGACTATGGCTACACCTTC. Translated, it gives CASTGQDDYGYTF.

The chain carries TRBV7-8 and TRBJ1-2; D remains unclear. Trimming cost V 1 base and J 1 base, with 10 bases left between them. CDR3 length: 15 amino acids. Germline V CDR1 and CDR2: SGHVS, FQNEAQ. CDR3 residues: CASSLVGGINYGYTF. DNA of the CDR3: TGTGCCAGCAGCTTAGTAGGCGGAATTAACTATGGCTACACCTTC.

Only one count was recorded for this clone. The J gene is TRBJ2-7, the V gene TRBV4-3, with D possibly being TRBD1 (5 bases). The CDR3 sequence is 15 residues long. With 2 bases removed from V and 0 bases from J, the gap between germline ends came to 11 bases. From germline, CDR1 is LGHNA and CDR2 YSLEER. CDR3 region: CASSQLQDTSYEQYF. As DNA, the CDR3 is TGCGCCAGCAGCCAATTACAGGATACCTCCTACGAGCAGTACTTC.

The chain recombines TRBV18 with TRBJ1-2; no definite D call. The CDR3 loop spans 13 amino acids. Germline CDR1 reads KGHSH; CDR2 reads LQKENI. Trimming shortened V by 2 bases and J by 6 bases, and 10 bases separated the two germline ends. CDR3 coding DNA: TGTGCCAGCTCACCAGACTTAACGGATGGCTACACCTTC. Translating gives CASSPDLTDGYTF.

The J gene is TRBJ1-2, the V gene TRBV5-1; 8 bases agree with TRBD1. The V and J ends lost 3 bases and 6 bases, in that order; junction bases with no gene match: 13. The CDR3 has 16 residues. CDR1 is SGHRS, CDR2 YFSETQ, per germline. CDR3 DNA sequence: TGCGCCAGCAGCTCCTCAGGGGGCGGCGTATCGAATGGCTACACCTTC. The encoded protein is CASSSSGGGVSNGYTF.

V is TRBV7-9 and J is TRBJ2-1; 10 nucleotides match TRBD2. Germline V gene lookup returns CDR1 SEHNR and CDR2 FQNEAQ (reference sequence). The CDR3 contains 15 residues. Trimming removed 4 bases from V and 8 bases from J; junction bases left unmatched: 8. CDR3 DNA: TGTGCCAGCAGCTCTTTCGGGACTAGCGTCGATGAGCAGTTCTTC. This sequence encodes CASSSFGTSVDEQFF.

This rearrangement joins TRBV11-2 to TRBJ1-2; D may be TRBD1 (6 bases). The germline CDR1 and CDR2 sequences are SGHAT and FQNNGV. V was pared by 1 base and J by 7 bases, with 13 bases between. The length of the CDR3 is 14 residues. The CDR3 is CASSLGGQGTGYTF. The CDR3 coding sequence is TGTGCCAGCAGCTTAGGGGGTCAGGGGACTGGCTACACCTTC.

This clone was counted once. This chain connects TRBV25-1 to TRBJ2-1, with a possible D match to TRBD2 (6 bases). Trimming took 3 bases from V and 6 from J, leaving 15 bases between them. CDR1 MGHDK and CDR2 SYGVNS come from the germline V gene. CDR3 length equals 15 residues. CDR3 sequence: CASSEATGGFNEQFF. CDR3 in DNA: TGTGCCAGCAGTGAGGCGACTGGGGGGTTCAATGAGCAGTTCTTC.

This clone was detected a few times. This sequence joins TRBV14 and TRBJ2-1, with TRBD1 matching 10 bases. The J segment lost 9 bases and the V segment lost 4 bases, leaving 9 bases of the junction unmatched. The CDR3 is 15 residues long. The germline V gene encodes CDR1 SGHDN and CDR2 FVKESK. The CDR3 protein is CASSPIGTGEREQFF. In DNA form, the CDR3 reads TGTGCCAGCAGCCCCATCGGGACAGGGGAGCGTGAGCAGTTCTTC.

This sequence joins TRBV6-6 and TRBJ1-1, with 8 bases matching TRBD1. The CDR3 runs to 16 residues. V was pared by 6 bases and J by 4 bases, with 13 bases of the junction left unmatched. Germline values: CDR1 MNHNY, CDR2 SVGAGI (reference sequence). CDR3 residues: CASSLHGQGGLTEAFF. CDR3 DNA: TGTGCCAGCAGCCTCCATGGACAGGGAGGCCTCACTGAAGCTTTCTTT.

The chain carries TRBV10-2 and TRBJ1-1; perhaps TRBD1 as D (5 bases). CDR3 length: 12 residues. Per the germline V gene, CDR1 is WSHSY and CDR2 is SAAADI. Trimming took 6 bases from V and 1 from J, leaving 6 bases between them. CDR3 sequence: CASSGGNTEAFF. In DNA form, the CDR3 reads TGCGCCAGCAGCGGGGGGAACACTGAAGCTTTCTTT.

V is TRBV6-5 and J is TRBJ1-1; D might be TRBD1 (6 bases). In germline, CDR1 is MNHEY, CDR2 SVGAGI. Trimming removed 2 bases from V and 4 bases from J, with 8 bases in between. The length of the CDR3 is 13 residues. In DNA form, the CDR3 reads TGTGCCAGCAGTTACGGGGGGCTCACTGAAGCTTTCTTT. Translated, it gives CASSYGGLTEAFF.